This T cell receptor beta chain was identified in a study of identical twins. Points from the study as a whole: Instead of following the same donors, the conclusions were based on cross-sectional statistical analysis.

Each CDR3 protein gets one entry after TCRdb re-called the 5' RACE reads with MiXCR. This table has more than 1.5 million distinct CDR3 sequences, around 33% appearing once. Each donor was a healthy Caucasian. This clonotype was observed a few times. The antigen is unknown. The CDR3 is made up of 14 amino acids. The germline gives CDR1 SGHTA, CDR2 FQGNSA. V was cut by 5 bases and J by 3 bases, with 12 bases left in between. The material sequenced was cord blood. This sequence joins TRBV7-2 and TRBJ2-3, with a tentative D call TRBD2 (6 bases). This sequence originates from a newborn girl in good health. DNA for the CDR3: TGTGCCAGCAGCGCTAGTGGACTAACAGATACGCAGTATTTT. It yields the protein CASSASGLTDTQYF.